Detailed here is one T cell receptor (beta chain). Its matching antigen is unknown. This entry belongs to a study of PD-1 blockade in classical Hodgkin lymphoma. Across the study: Once every 2 weeks, patients received intravenous nivolumab at 3 mg/kg.

Study findings and constraints: CD4+ but not CD8+ TCR diversity rose significantly by C4D1. The diversity seen at baseline in complete responders resembled that of newly diagnosed patients.

The protocol was immunoSEQ multiplex PCR, while the TCRdb copy is restricted to in-frame clones and leaves out a portion. This sample yields tens of thousands of clones, of which 90% are seen a single time; 9.7% belongs to the top ten. Each of the patients experienced relapse following autologous stem cell transplantation, and their brentuximab vedotin exposure differed. The ends lost 2 bases at V and 5 bases at J; junction bases unmatched: 8. The CDR3 sequence is 17 residues long. Germline-derived CDR1 and CDR2 are KGHSH and LQKENI. Sequences were derived from peripheral blood mononuclear cells (PBMCs), sampled at baseline. This TCR was recovered from a human donor with classical Hodgkin lymphoma. The chain combines TRBV18 with TRBJ2-3; TRBD2 matches at 12 bases. The DNA of the CDR3 is TGTGCCAGCTCACCATACGGACTAGCGGGAATCGAAGATACGCAGTATTTT. This gives the protein CASSPYGLAGIEDTQYF.